Listed below are T cell receptor beta chains from one sample, sequenced in a study of naive and memory T cell subsets. Via MiXCR, TCRdb re-called the UMI-ligation and nested PCR reads, giving one row per CDR3 protein. The sample consists of about 150,000 distinct CDR3 sequences, approximately 22% of them appearing once. Sample: naive CD4+ T cells from blood. These receptors all stem from a human donor in good health. Each CDR3 is given with its conserved first and last residue. D genes are given only for firm matches. Size values are once, few and many counts, or a class for expanded clones, and some rows have none.

TRBJ2-7 | - | TRBV24-1 | once | TGTGCCACCAGTGACTATACAAGGACCAGCTCCTACGAGCAGTACTTC | CATSDYTRTSSYEQYF
TRBJ1-1 | TRBD1 | TRBV20-1 | - | TGCAGTGCTCCCCCTGCTTCAGGGGGGGTCACTGAAGCTTTCTTT | CSAPPASGGVTEAFF
TRBJ2-2 | TRBD1 | TRBV27 | - | TGTGCCAGCAGTTCCGGCCGGACAGGGAACACCGGGGAGCTGTTTTTT | CASSSGRTGNTGELFF
TRBJ2-5 | - | TRBV20-1 | many | TGCAGTGCTACGAGGTTAAGGGAACATTGGACCCAGTACTTC | CSATRLREHWTQYF
TRBJ2-3 | - | TRBV5-1 | - | TGCGCCAGCAGCTGGGGCGGAAGCACAGATACGCAGTATTTT | CASSWGGSTDTQYF
TRBJ1-5 | TRBD1 | TRBV19 | - | TGTGCCAGTAGGGACAGGGGCCTTAGCAATCAGCCCCAGCATTTT | CASRDRGLSNQPQHF
TRBJ2-1 | - | TRBV15 | - | TGTGCCACCAGGAAAAATCTGGTAGGTCAGCACAATGAGCAGTTCTTC | CATRKNLVGQHNEQFF
TRBJ2-2 | TRBD2 | TRBV7-9 | many | TGTGCCAGCAGGCCACTAGCGGGAGGCGCCGGGGAGCTGTTTTTT | CASRPLAGGAGELFF
TRBJ2-7 | - | TRBV7-2 | many | TGTGCCAGCAGCTTTTGGTCACGGGGTTACGAGCAGTACTTC | CASSFWSRGYEQYF
TRBJ2-7 | - | TRBV14 | few | TGTGCCAGCACCCTATCCGGGGGGCCTACCTACGAGCAGTACTTC | CASTLSGGPTYEQYF
TRBJ2-1 | - | TRBV7-9 | - | TGTGCCAGCAGCCACGGACAGCTATACAATGAGCAGTTCTTC | CASSHGQLYNEQFF
TRBJ2-2 | - | TRBV20-1 | many | TGCAGTGCTATTCGCTCACATAACACCGGGGAGCTGTTTTTT | CSAIRSHNTGELFF
TRBJ2-2 | - | TRBV7-3 | - | TGTGCCAGCAGCTTAACTGCCGCGAACACCGGGGAGCTGTTTTTT | CASSLTAANTGELFF
TRBJ2-3 | - | TRBV6-1 | many | TGTGCCAGCAGGGGCCAGTACACAGATACGCAGTATTTT | CASRGQYTDTQYF
TRBJ2-5 | - | TRBV20-1 | - | TGCAGTGCTAGGTTGGTAACAACGGAGACCCAGTACTTC | CSARLVTTETQYF
TRBJ1-2 | - | TRBV7-2 | - | TGTGCCAGCAGCTACAATTCTCACTATGGCTACACCTTC | CASSYNSHYGYTF
TRBJ2-1 | TRBD2 | TRBV20-1 | - | TGCAGTGCTAGGGGACTAGCGGGAGCCGGTGAGCAGTTCTTC | CSARGLAGAGEQFF
TRBJ2-1 | - | TRBV27 | - | TGTGCCAGCAGTTTACCCCAGGAGCGAGCGGTCAATGAGCAGTTCTTC | CASSLPQERAVNEQFF
TRBJ2-7 | TRBD2 | TRBV20-1 | - | TGCAGTGCTAGGGGACTAGCGCCAAGCTCCTACGAGCAGTACTTC | CSARGLAPSSYEQYF
TRBJ1-1 | - | TRBV25-1 | - | TGTGCCAGCAGTGAATTCACTGAAGCTTTCTTT | CASSEFTEAFF
TRBJ1-1 | - | TRBV28 | - | TGTGCCAGCAGTTGGGGTCGCCCCACTGAAGCTTTCTTT | CASSWGRPTEAFF
TRBJ2-7 | - | TRBV5-8 | - | TGTGCCAGCAGCTCAGGCCAGCGGGTGAGCTCCTACGAGCAGTACTTC | CASSSGQRVSSYEQYF
TRBJ2-3 | TRBD2 | TRBV29-1 | few | TGCAGCGTTGACTCCCTCCGGGGGGGTCGGAGCACAGATACGCAGTATTTT | CSVDSLRGGRSTDTQYF
TRBJ1-2 | - | TRBV12-3/TRBV12-4 | - | TGTGCCAGCACCCTGGCGGGGGCCGGTAACTATGGCTACACCTTC | CASTLAGAGNYGYTF
TRBJ2-3 | TRBD2 | TRBV28 | - | TGTGCCACCAAGACTAGCGGGAGGGCCCCTAGCACAGATACGCAGTATTTT | CATKTSGRAPSTDTQYF
TRBJ2-3 | - | TRBV20-1 | - | TGCAGTGCCGTAGGAGGGACCACAGATACGCAGTATTTT | CSAVGGTTDTQYF
TRBJ1-1 | TRBD1 | TRBV20-1 | few | TGCAGTGCTAGGCGACAGGGATTGAACACTGAAGCTTTCTTT | CSARRQGLNTEAFF
TRBJ2-3 | - | TRBV28 | many | TGTGCCAGCCTAGCCAGATATACGCAGTATTTT | CASLARYTQYF
TRBJ2-3 | TRBD2 | TRBV5-8 | - | TGTGCCAGCAGCTTGGGACTAGCGGGAGGGTTGGATACGCAGTATTTT | CASSLGLAGGLDTQYF
TRBJ2-4 | TRBD1 | TRBV27 | few | TGTGCCAGCAGTTTAACTGCAGGGGGAAACATTCAGTACTTC | CASSLTAGGNIQYF
TRBJ2-1 | TRBD1 | TRBV5-1 | many | TGCGCCAGCAGCTCCCTTACAGGGGGAGAATACAATGAGCAGTTCTTC | CASSSLTGGEYNEQFF
TRBJ1-2 | - | TRBV6-2/TRBV6-3 | few | TGTGCCAGCAGTTACGGGTCTCTACTAAACTATGGCTACACCTTC | CASSYGSLLNYGYTF
TRBJ1-2 | - | TRBV7-2 | - | TGTGCCAGCAGCCCTTGGGGAGGGTATGGCTACACCTTC | CASSPWGGYGYTF
TRBJ2-1 | TRBD2 | TRBV28 | - | TGTGCCAGCAGTTTATATAGTACTAGCGGAAGTTCCTACAATGAGCAGTTCTTC | CASSLYSTSGSSYNEQFF
TRBJ2-5 | TRBD2 | TRBV29-1 | - | TGCAGCCTAGGGAGGGGCAGGGAGGGGACCCAGTACTTC | CSLGRGREGTQYF
TRBJ2-1 | - | TRBV5-1 | many | TGCGCCAGCAGCTTGACAGTGGAAAAGGGGTACAATGAGCAGTTCTTC | CASSLTVEKGYNEQFF
TRBJ1-5 | - | TRBV6-5 | few | TGTGCCAGCAATAGCGCGGCAGGCCACAATCAGCCCCAGCATTTT | CASNSAAGHNQPQHF
TRBJ2-2 | - | TRBV21-1 | few | TGTGCCAGCAGCAAAGCTGGTGGACAGGGAAATGCAACCGGGGAGCTGTTTTTT | CASSKAGGQGNATGELFF
TRBJ2-1 | - | TRBV5-6 | - | TGTGCCAGCAGCTCCCGCTATGCGGGTCAAAATGAGCAGTTCTTC | CASSSRYAGQNEQFF